This TCR beta chain was retrieved from a study of T cell responses to AZD1222 COVID-19 vaccine. TCRdb's table, derived via immunoSEQ multiplex PCR, lists solely in-frame clones and lacks some. This repertoire shows under 150,000 clones, over 85% found once; its top ten account for about 3%. The sequence was collected from an adult in good health. The material was peripheral blood, obtained on day 0 of AZD1222 vaccination.

The CDR3 nucleotides are TGTGCCAGCAGCTTATCCCTTTTGAACACTGAAGCTTTCTTT. This encodes CASSLSLLNTEAFF. The chain uses TRBV11-1 and TRBJ1-1; D unclear. The length of the CDR3 is 14 residues. The germline V gene encodes CDR1 SGHAT and CDR2 FQDESV (reference sequence). Between the trimmed V and J ends, which lost 2 bases and 0 bases, there was a span of 7 bases.